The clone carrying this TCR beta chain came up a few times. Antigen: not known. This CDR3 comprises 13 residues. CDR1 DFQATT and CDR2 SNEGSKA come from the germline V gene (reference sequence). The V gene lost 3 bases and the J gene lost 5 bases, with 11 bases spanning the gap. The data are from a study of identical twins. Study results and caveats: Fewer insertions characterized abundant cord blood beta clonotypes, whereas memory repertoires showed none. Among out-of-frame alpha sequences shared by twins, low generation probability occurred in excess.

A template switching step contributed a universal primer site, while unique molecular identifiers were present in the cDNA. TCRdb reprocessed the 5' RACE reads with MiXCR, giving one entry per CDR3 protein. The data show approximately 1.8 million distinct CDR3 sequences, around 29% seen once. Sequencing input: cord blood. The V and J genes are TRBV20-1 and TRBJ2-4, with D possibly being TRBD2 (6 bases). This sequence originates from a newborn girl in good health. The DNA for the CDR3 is TGCAGTGCTAGGGGACTCCGGGAAAACATTCAGTACTTC. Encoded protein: CSARGLRENIQYF.